This T cell receptor (beta chain) was recovered during a study of CXCR3-negative and CXCR3-positive naive CD8 T cells. Concerning this clonotype itself: Its antigen is still unknown.

General study results and limits: CXCR3-positive naive cells had more hydrophobic TRB CDR3s than CXCR3-negative naive cells.

UMI-labeled 5' RACE TRB cDNA libraries were prepared from the cells. Each CDR3 protein gets one entry in TCRdb, which reprocessed the 5' RACE reads and gives no DNA. Across 130,000 to 150,000 distinct CDR3 sequences, the top ten clones capture roughly 0.28% of the sample. The origin of this receptor is a human donor in good health. Some clones in this sample may be carry-over from other donors' samples. The sequenced sample consisted of naive CXCR3+ CD8+ T cells from blood. Subset meaning: CD45RO-CCR7+CD27+CD95- naive CD8+ T cells expressing CXCR3 (TNR3+).

CDR3 residues: CASSLHGGFYEQYF. The V call is TRBV6-5, the J call TRBJ2-7. The CDR3 runs 14 residues. The germline CDR1 and CDR2 sequences are MNHEY and SVGAGI.